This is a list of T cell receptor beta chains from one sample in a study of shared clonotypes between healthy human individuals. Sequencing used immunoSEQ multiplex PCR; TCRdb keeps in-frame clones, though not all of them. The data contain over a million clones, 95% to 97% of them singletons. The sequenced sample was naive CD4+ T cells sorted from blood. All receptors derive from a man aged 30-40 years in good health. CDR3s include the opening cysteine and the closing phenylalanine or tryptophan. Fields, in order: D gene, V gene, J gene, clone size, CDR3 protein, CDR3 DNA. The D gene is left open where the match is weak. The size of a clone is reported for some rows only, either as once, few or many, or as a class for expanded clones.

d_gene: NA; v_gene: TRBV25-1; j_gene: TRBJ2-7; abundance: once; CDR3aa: CASKDISSYEQYF; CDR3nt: TGTGCCAGCAAGGACATTAGCTCCTACGAGCAGTACTTC
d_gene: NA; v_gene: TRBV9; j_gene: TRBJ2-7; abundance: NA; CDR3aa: CASSPGDKYSYEQYF; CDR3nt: TGTGCCAGCAGCCCCGGGGACAAATACTCCTACGAGCAGTACTTC
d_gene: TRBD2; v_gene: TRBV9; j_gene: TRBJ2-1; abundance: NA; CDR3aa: CASSVGTSGTHEQFF; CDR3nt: TGTGCCAGCAGCGTAGGGACTAGCGGGACTCATGAGCAGTTCTTC
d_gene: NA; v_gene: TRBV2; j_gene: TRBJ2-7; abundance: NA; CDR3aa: CAMHLREYEQYF; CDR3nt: TGTGCCATGCACTTGCGGGAATACGAGCAGTACTTC
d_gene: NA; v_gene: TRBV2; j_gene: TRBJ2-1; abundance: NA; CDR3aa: CASSERWQDNEQFF; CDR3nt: TGTGCCAGCAGTGAGAGGTGGCAAGACAATGAGCAGTTCTTC
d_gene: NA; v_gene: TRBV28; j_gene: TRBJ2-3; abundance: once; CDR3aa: CASSPTGPTDTQYF; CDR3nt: TGTGCCAGCAGTCCTACAGGACCAACAGATACGCAGTATTTT
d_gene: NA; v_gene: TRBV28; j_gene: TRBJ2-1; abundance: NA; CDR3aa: CASSAFYNEQFF; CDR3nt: TGTGCCAGCAGCGCCTTCTACAATGAGCAGTTCTTC
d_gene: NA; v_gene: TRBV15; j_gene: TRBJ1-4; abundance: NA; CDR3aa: CATSRGVNEKLFF; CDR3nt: TGTGCCACCAGCCGGGGGGTTAATGAAAAACTGTTTTTT
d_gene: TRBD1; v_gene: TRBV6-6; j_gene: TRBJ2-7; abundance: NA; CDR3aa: CASSSRTGPRYEQYF; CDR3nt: TGTGCCAGCAGTTCCCGGACAGGTCCCCGATACGAGCAGTACTTC
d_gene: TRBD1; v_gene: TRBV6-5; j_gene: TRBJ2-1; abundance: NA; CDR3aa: CASSRPGGYEQFF; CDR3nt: TGTGCCAGCAGCCGGCCAGGGGGCTATGAGCAGTTCTTC
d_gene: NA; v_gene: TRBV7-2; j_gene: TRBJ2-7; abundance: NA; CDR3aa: CASSSGTYSYEQYF; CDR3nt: TGTGCCAGCAGCTCCGGGACATACTCCTACGAGCAGTACTTC
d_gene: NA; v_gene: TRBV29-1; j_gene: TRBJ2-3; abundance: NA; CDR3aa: CSVGTPGGTDTQYF; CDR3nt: TGCAGCGTGGGGACCCCAGGGGGCACAGATACGCAGTATTTT
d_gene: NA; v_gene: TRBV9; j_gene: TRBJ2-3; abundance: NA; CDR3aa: CASSVGGRTTAHDTQYF; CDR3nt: TGTGCCAGCAGCGTAGGCGGACGGACGACAGCACATGATACGCAGTATTTT
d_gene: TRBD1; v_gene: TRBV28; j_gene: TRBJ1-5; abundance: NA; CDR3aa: CASSLLQGSDSNQPQHF; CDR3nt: TGTGCCAGCAGTTTATTACAGGGGAGCGATAGCAATCAGCCCCAGCATTTT
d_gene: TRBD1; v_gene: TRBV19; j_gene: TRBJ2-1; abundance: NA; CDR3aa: CASSKRQGSTYNEQFF; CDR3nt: TGTGCCAGTAGTAAAAGACAGGGGTCTACATACAATGAGCAGTTCTTC
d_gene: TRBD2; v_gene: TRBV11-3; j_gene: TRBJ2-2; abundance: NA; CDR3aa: CASSLVGSGSAGELFF; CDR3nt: TGTGCCAGCAGCTTAGTGGGTAGCGGGAGTGCCGGGGAGCTGTTTTTT
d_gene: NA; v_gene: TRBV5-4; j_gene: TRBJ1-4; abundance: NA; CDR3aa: CASSSTAWGVEKLFF; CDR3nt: TGTGCCAGCAGCTCCACCGCATGGGGGGTCGAAAAACTGTTTTTT
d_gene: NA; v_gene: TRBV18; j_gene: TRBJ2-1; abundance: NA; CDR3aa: CASSPIRGNNEQFF; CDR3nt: TGTGCCAGCTCCCCCATCCGGGGAAACAATGAGCAGTTCTTC
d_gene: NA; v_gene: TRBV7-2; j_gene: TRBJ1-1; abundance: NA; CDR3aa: CASSLARVDTEAFF; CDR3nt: TGTGCCAGCAGCTTAGCCCGGGTAGACACTGAAGCTTTCTTT
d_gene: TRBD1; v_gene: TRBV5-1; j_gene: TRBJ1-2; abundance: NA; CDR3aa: CASSLAWDRVGGYTF; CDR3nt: TGCGCCAGCAGCTTGGCTTGGGACAGGGTAGGAGGCTACACCTTC
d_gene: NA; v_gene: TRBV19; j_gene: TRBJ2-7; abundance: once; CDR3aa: CASSIVLQTGSYEQYF; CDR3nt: TGTGCCAGTAGTATAGTCCTACAGACAGGTTCCTACGAGCAGTACTTC
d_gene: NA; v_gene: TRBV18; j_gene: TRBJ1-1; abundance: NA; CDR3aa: CASSPKTNTEAFF; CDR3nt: TGTGCCAGCTCACCTAAAACGAACACTGAAGCTTTCTTT
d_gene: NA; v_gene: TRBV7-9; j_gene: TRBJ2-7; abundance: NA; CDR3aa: CASSLFLGYEQYF; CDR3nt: TGTGCCAGCAGCTTGTTTTTAGGGTACGAGCAGTACTTC
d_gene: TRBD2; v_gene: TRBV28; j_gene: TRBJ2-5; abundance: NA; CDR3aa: CASDTLGLADNQETQYF; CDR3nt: TGTGCCAGCGACACCCTGGGACTAGCGGATAACCAAGAGACCCAGTACTTC
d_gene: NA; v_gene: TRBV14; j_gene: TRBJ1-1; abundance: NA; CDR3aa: CASSQGPNTEAFF; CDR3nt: TGTGCCAGCAGCCAAGGTCCCAACACTGAAGCTTTCTTT
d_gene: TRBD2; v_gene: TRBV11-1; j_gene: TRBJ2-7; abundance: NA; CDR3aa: CASTIAGVDYEQYF; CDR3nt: TGTGCCAGCACCATAGCGGGAGTCGACTACGAGCAGTACTTC
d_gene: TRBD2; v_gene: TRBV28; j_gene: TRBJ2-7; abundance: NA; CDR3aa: CASRGSGSYEQYF; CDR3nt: TGTGCCAGCAGGGGTAGCGGGAGCTACGAGCAGTACTTC
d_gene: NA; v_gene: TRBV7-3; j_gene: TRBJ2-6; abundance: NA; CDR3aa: CASSLTSGAANVLTF; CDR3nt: TGTGCCAGCAGCTTAACCTCTGGGGCGGCCAACGTCCTGACTTTC
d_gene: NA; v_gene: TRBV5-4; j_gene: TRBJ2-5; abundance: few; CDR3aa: CASSLAPRVETQYF; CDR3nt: TGTGCCAGCAGCTTGGCCCCCAGGGTAGAGACCCAGTACTTC
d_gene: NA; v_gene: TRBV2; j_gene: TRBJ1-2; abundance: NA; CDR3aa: CASSEIGYTF; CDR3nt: TGTGCCAGCAGTGAAATAGGCTACACCTTC
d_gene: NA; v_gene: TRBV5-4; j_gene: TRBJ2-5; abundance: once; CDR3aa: CASSIGGEETQYF; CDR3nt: TGTGCCAGCAGCATAGGAGGGGAGGAGACCCAGTACTTC
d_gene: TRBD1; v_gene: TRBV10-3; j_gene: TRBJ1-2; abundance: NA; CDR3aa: CAISESTGGGSGYTF; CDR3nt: TGTGCCATCAGTGAGTCAACAGGGGGCGGGTCTGGCTACACCTTC
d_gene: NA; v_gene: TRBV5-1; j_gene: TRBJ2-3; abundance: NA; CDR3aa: CASSSWGEITDTQYF; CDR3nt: TGCGCCAGCAGCTCCTGGGGGGAGATCACAGATACGCAGTATTTT
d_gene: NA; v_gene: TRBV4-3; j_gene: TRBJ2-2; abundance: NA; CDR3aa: CASSRLTSATSTGELFF; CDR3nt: TGCGCCAGCAGCCGTTTGACCAGCGCGACAAGCACCGGGGAGCTGTTTTTT